This T cell receptor beta chain was recovered during a study of blood T cell repertoires in COVID-19. As for the study in general: From the United States, Italy and Spain came samples of acute and convalescent COVID-19. Nucleic acid was either cDNA or gDNA, and it came from T cells, B-cell-depleted T cells, or PBMCs.

Sequencing used immunoSEQ multiplex PCR; TCRdb keeps in-frame clones, though not all of them. The sample shows roughly 400,000 clones, roughly nine tenths of them seen only once. Material for sequencing was PBMCs or T cells enriched from blood (not recorded which). The origin of this receptor is a man aged 30 to 45 who had recovered from COVID-19.

Here the CDR3 DNA reads TGTGCCAGCAGTCTTCAGGGGAACTATGGCTACACCTTC. This gives the protein CASSLQGNYGYTF. V is TRBV2 and J is TRBJ1-2, with a possible D match to TRBD1 (6 bases). The V end was cut by 5 bases, the J end by 2 bases, with 9 bases between. The CDR3 runs 13 residues. Germline CDR1 and CDR2: SNHLY and FYNNEI.